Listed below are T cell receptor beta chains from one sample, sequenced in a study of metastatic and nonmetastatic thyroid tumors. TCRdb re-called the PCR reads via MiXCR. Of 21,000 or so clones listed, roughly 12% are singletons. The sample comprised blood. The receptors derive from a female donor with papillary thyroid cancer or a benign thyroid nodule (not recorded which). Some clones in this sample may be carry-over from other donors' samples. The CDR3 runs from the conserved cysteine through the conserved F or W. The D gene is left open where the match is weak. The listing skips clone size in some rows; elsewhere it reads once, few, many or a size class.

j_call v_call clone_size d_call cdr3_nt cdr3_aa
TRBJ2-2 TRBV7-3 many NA TGTGCCAGCAGCTTAAACAGCCCTAGAGCCACCGGGGAGCTGTTTTTT CASSLNSPRATGELFF
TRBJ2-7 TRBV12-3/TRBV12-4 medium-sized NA TGTGCCAGCAGCCGCACCACAGGGATCAACGAGCAGTACTTC CASSRTTGINEQYF
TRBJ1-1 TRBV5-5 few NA TGTGCCAGCGGCTTGTGGGGGGGGAACACTGAAGCTTTCTTT CASGLWGGNTEAFF
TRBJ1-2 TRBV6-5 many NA TGTGCCAGCAGTTACTCGATTTGTAGGGGGGGGGCCAACTATGGCTACACCTTC CASSYSICRGGANYGYTF
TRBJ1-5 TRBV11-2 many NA TGTGCCAGCAGCCTTGACGGTACGAATAGCAATCAGCCCCAGCATTTT CASSLDGTNSNQPQHF
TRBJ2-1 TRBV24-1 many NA TGTGCCACCTCTAGGGGTGACAATGAGCAGTTCTTC CATSRGDNEQFF
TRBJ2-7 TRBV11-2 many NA TGTGCCAGCAGCTTAGTCCCAAGCAGGGAGTACGAGCAGTACTTC CASSLVPSREYEQYF
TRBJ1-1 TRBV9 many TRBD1 TGTGCCAGCAGCTCACGACAGGGCCATGAAGCTTTCTTT CASSSRQGHEAFF
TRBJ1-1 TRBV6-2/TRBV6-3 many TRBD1 TGTGCTAGCAGTCCCCAGACAGGGCGAGGCACTGAAGCTTTCTTT CASSPQTGRGTEAFF
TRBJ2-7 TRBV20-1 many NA TGCAGTGCTAGAGATGAGGGGGGGCGAGGGCAGTACTTC CSARDEGGRGQYF
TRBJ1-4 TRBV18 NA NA TGTGCCAGCTCACTTTCCGGGACACAAAATGAAAAACTGTTTTTT CASSLSGTQNEKLFF
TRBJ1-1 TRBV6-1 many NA TGTGCCAGCAGGGATCGGACGTTGCTGAACACTGAAGCTTTCTTT CASRDRTLLNTEAFF
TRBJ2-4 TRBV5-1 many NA TGCGCCAGCAGCTTGGACAGGTTTAACATTCAGTACTTC CASSLDRFNIQYF
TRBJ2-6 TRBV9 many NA TGTGCCAGCAGCGGATCCTTCTCTAGGGGGTCTGGGGCCAACGTCCTGACTTTC CASSGSFSRGSGANVLTF
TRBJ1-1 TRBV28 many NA TGTGCCAGCATATATCGGTCAGGGAGGAACACTGAAGCTTTCTTT CASIYRSGRNTEAFF
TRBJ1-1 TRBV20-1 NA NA TGCAGTGCCCAATCGGGGGCGCTGGACACTGAAGCTTTCTTT CSAQSGALDTEAFF
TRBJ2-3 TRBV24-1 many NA TGTGCCACCAGTGACCGCCAGGGGGGGGGCCAAGATACGCAGTATTTT CATSDRQGGGQDTQYF
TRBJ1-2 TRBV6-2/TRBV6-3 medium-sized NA TGTGCCAGCAGCAGGACAGCTACTAACTATGGCTACACCTTC CASSRTATNYGYTF
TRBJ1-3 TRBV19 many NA TGTGCCAGTAAGCCCGTCGATGGAAACACCATATATTTT CASKPVDGNTIYF
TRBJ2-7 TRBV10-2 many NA TGCGCCAGCAGAGAGCAGGGCAACGAGCAGTACTTC CASREQGNEQYF
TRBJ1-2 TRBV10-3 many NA TGTGCCATCCCTTCAGGGGACTATGGCTACACCTTC CAIPSGDYGYTF
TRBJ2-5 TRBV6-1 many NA TGTGCCAGCAGTGACATGGGGCCCCAAGAGACCCAGTACTTC CASSDMGPQETQYF
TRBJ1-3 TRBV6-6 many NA TGTGCCAGCAGTTACGCCCAGGACTCTGGAAACACCATATATTTT CASSYAQDSGNTIYF
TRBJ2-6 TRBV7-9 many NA TGTGCCAGCAGCATATACTCTGGGGCCAACGTCCTGACTTTC CASSIYSGANVLTF
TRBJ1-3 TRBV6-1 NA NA TGTGCCACAGGCGGAGATGCAGACGGAAACACCATATATTTT CATGGDADGNTIYF
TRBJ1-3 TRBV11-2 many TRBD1 TGTGCCAGCAGCTCCGACAGGGTTCCTTCTTTTAGCTCTGGAAACACCATATATTTT CASSSDRVPSFSSGNTIYF
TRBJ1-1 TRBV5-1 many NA TGCGCCAGCCGAGGTAACACTGAAGCTTTCTTT CASRGNTEAFF
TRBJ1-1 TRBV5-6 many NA TGTGCCAGCAGCTTGGCCCAGAGGGGGGGTGAAGCTTTCTTT CASSLAQRGGEAFF
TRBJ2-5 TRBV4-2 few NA TGTGCCAGCAGCCAAGATTCGGGTTTACGAGAGACCCAGTACTTC CASSQDSGLRETQYF
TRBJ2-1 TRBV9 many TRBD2 TGTGCCAGCAGCGTAGCTACTAGCGGGGGCTTTGGAGAGCAGTTCTTC CASSVATSGGFGEQFF
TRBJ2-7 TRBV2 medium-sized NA TGTGCCAGCAGTGAAACCGGATCCGAGCAGTACTTC CASSETGSEQYF
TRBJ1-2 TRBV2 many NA TGTGCCAGCAGATTCAATCCCAGCTACACCTTC CASRFNPSYTF
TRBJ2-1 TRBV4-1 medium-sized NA TGCGCCAGCAGCCAAATTGATTTAATCTCCTACAATGAGCAGTTCTTC CASSQIDLISYNEQFF
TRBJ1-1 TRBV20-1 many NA TGCAGTGTTGGCACGAACACTGAAGCTTTCTTT CSVGTNTEAFF
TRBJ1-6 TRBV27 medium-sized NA TGTGCCAGCAGTTTATCGGGTACCCGCCAGGGTTACGGTCCCCTCCACTTT CASSLSGTRQGYGPLHF
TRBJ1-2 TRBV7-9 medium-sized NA TGTGCCAGCAGCTTAAACATCGATGGCTACACCTTC CASSLNIDGYTF
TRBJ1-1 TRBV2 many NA TGTGCCAGCAGTGTACGGAACACTGAAGCTTTCTTT CASSVRNTEAFF
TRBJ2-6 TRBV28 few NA TGTGCCAGCATAGCGACAGGTTTTGTTACTGGGGCCAACGTCCTGACTTTC CASIATGFVTGANVLTF
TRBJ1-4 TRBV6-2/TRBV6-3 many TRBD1 TGTGCCAGCAGCGAGGGATCAGGGGGCAATGAAAAACTGTTTTTT CASSEGSGGNEKLFF
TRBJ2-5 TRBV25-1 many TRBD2 TGTGCCAGCAGTGAACAGGGAGGGGAGACCCAGTACTTC CASSEQGGETQYF
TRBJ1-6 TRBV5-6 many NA TGTGCCAGCAGCGTCTATAATTCACCCCTCCACTTT CASSVYNSPLHF
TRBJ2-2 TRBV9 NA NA TGTGCCAGCGGCCCTCGGACAAGTACGAACACCGGGGAGCTGTTTTTT CASGPRTSTNTGELFF
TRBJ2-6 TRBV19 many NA TGTGCCAGTAGAAATTCCTTACTCTCTGGGGCCAACGTCCTGACTTTC CASRNSLLSGANVLTF
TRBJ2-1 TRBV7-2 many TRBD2 TGTGCCAGCAGCTTATTGGCGGGACTACGTCTCAATGAGCAGTTCTTC CASSLLAGLRLNEQFF
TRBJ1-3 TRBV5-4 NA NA TGTGCCAGCAGATCAGGGCATACCCCAAACACCATATATTTT CASRSGHTPNTIYF
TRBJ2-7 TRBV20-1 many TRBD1 TGCAGTGCTAGAGTCAGGGGGCTTCTCTACGAGCAGTACTTC CSARVRGLLYEQYF
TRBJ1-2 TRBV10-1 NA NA TGCGCCAGCAGTGAGTCGAGAGTGGATGGCTACCCCTTC CASSESRVDGYPF
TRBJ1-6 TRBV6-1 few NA TGTGCCAGCAGTTTAACACGGGGAAATTCACCCCTCCACTTT CASSLTRGNSPLHF
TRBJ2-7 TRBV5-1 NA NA TGCGCCAGCAGCCCGACTAGAAGCGAGCAGTACTTC CASSPTRSEQYF
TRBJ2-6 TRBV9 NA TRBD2 TGTGCCAGCAGCGATCGCACGAAGGGCGGGGGGCCCTATTCGTGGGGGGCCAACGTCCTGACTTTC CASSDRTKGGGPYSWGANVLTF